These 22 T cell receptor beta chains originate from one sample sequenced in a study of blood T cell repertoires in COVID-19. Profiling relied on immunoSEQ multiplex PCR, and the TCRdb table lists in-frame clones only, not all of them. This table holds 120,000 to 150,000 clones, approximately 85% found once. The sample was peripheral blood. The origin of the receptors is a human donor with acute or convalescent COVID-19. The donor label of this sample is uncertain.

The chain has TRBV29-1 and TRBJ1-1, with D unclear. The V end lost 5 bases, the J end lost 0 bases, and 16 bases lay between the germline ends. CDR3 length equals 15 residues. CDR1 is SQVTM and CDR2 is ANQGSEA in the germline V gene. CDR3 nucleotides: TGCAGCGTTTGTGTGACAAGAATAATGAACACTGAAGCTTTCTTT. Translation gives CSVCVTRIMNTEAFF.

The gene calls are TRBV24-1 and TRBJ1-4; 7 nucleotides line up with TRBD1. Per the germline V gene, CDR1 is KGHDR and CDR2 is SFDVKD. There are 14 residues in the CDR3. V dropped 6 bases and J dropped 4; count of bases not matched to a gene: 4. Here the CDR3 DNA reads TGTGCCACCAGTAGGGACAGCGTTAATGAAAAACTGTTTTTT. Amino acid sequence: CATSRDSVNEKLFF.

CDR3 loop: CASSELMSPGANVLTF. CDR3 sequence (DNA): TGTGCCAGCAGTGAACTTATGTCCCCTGGGGCCAACGTCCTGACTTTC. The chain uses TRBV2 and TRBJ2-6; D unclear. Trimming removed 2 bases from V and 2 bases from J, with 10 bases in between. Looked up from germline, CDR1 is SNHLY and CDR2 is FYNNEI. The CDR3 extends over 16 amino acids.

The table lists this clone with a count of one. V usage is TRBV24-1 and J usage is TRBJ2-2; possibly TRBD1 for D (6 bases). Germline values: CDR1 KGHDR, CDR2 SFDVKD. The CDR3 runs to 17 residues. V was clipped by 4 bases and J by 1 base, with 15 bases between them. CDR3 nucleotide sequence: TGTGCCACCAGTGACACCACCGGGACAAGGAACACCGGGGAGCTGTTTTTT. Protein: CATSDTTGTRNTGELFF.

V is TRBV7-2 and J is TRBJ2-7, with D perhaps TRBD2 (5 bases). Germline CDR1 is SGHTA and CDR2 is FQGNSA. This CDR3 spans 16 amino acids. V lost 3 bases to trimming and J lost 2 bases, with 17 bases between them. This CDR3 is CASSLAAGTSTYEQYF. DNA for the CDR3: TGTGCCAGCAGCTTGGCCGCGGGTACCTCAACCTACGAGCAGTACTTC.

The chain uses TRBV5-1 and TRBJ1-5; no clear D. Germline loops: CDR1 SGHRS, CDR2 YFSETQ. The CDR3 spans 14 residues. V shed 0 bases and J shed 3 bases, with 7 bases lying between them. CDR3 region: CASSLGVDNQPQHF. DNA for the CDR3: TGCGCCAGCAGCTTGGGAGTTGACAATCAGCCCCAGCATTTT.

CDR3 sequence (DNA): TGTGCCATCAGTGAGTTGGAGGGGGAAGCTTTCTTT. Encoded protein: CAISELEGEAFF. The chain links TRBV10-3 to TRBJ1-1; the D gene is possibly TRBD1 (5 bases). The V gene lost 1 base and the J gene lost 8 bases, with 8 bases spanning the gap. This CDR3 has 12 amino acids. Germline V gene data show CDR1 as ENHRY and CDR2 as SYGVKD.

The V gene is TRBV30, the J gene TRBJ1-6, with D perhaps matching TRBD1 (5 bases). From germline, CDR1 is GTSNPN and CDR2 SVGIG (reference sequence). V was pared by 0 bases and J by 6 bases, with 12 bases between. There are 15 residues in the CDR3. The chain's CDR3 is CAWSVIQGGNSPLHF. CDR3 in DNA: TGTGCCTGGAGTGTAATCCAGGGCGGTAATTCACCCCTCCACTTT. The full variable domain, its missing parts supplied by reference TRBV30 and TRBJ1-6, is SQTIHQWPATLVQPVGSPLSLECTVEGTSNPNLYWYRQAAGRGLQLLFYSVGIGQISSEVPQNLSASRPQDRQFILSSKKLLLSDSGFYLCAWSVIQGGNSPLHFGNGTRLTVT.

The V call is TRBV28, the J call TRBJ1-5, with D uncertain. Germline values: CDR1 MDHEN, CDR2 SYDVKM. The CDR3 has 13 residues. V shed 4 bases and J shed 2 bases, with 6 bases lying between them. CDR3: CASSSIGNQPQHF. In DNA, the CDR3 is TGTGCCAGCAGTTCTATAGGCAATCAGCCCCAGCATTTT.

CDR3 residues: CASSYRGQGLQPQHF. CDR3 nucleotide sequence: TGTGCCAGCAGTTATAGGGGACAGGGACTACAGCCCCAGCATTTT. The chain couples TRBV6-6 to TRBJ1-5; TRBD1 aligns across 9 bases. This CDR3 is 15 amino acids long. CDR1 and CDR2 (germline): MNHNY, SVGAGI (reference sequence). J was trimmed by 7 bases and V by 3 bases; bases with no gene match: 7.

The chain employs TRBV18 and TRBJ2-7; TRBD1 aligns across 7 bases. The CDR3 loop spans 14 amino acids. J was trimmed by 1 base and V by 3 bases; bases with no gene match: 3. From germline, CDR1 is KGHSH and CDR2 LQKENI. The CDR3 coding sequence is TGTGCCAGCTCACCGACAGGGTTATCCTACGAGCAGTACGTC. This encodes CASSPTGLSYEQYV.

CDR3 region: CASSLKTPGQGTGNTIYF. DNA of the CDR3: TGTGCCAGCAGTTTAAAGACCCCGGGACAGGGTACTGGAAACACCATATATTTT. The V call is TRBV27, the J call TRBJ1-3; TRBD1 matches 9 bases. Germline V CDR1 and CDR2: MNHEY, SMNVEV (reference sequence). Trimming cost V 2 bases and J 2 bases; bases outside gene matches: 10. The length of the CDR3 is 18 residues.

V is TRBV7-2 and J is TRBJ1-1, with 9 positions matching TRBD1. This CDR3 is 15 amino acids long. The J segment lost 3 bases and the V segment lost 5 bases, leaving 7 bases of the junction unmatched. Germline V gene lookup returns CDR1 SGHTA and CDR2 FQGNSA. The CDR3 loop reads CASSPPGQGYTEAFF. The CDR3 nucleotides are TGTGCCAGCAGCCCCCCGGGACAGGGATACACTGAAGCTTTCTTT.

The rearrangement joins TRBV5-1 to TRBJ1-1, with 11 bases identical to TRBD1. The CDR3 contains 15 residues. Per germline, CDR1 SGHRS and CDR2 YFSETQ. With V trimmed by 3 bases and J by 0 bases, 1 base remained unmatched. CDR3 nucleotides: TGCGCCAGCAGCTGGGGACAGGGGGTGAACACTGAAGCTTTCTTT. Protein: CASSWGQGVNTEAFF.

V gene TRBV30 combines with J gene TRBJ1-2; D may be TRBD1 (6 bases). Germline CDR1 and CDR2: GTSNPN and SVGIG (reference sequence). This CDR3 spans 14 amino acids. V was cut by 2 bases and J by 4 bases, with 14 bases left in between. CDR3 DNA: TGTGCCTGGAGTCAAGGACAGCCTATCTATGGCTACACCTTC. It yields the protein CAWSQGQPIYGYTF.

The chain combines TRBV11-1 with TRBJ2-5, with a weak D call TRBD2 (6 bases). Germline CDR1 is SGHAT and CDR2 is FQDESV (reference sequence). The CDR3 is 15 residues long. V lost 5 bases and J lost 1, with 14 bases in between. The CDR3: CASSPVGSGQETQYF. The DNA of the CDR3 is TGTGCCAGCAGCCCCGTAGGTAGCGGCCAAGAGACCCAGTACTTC.

The count of this clone is one. The chain carries TRBV7-8 and TRBJ2-1; 8 bases are a match to TRBD2. Trimming removed 5 bases from V and 7 bases from J; junction bases left unmatched: 10. The CDR3 has 15 amino acids. The germline CDR1 and CDR2 sequences are SGHVS and FQNEAQ. As DNA, the CDR3 is TGTGCCAGCAGCCCTGGGACTAGGAGGTGGAATGAGCAGTTCTTC. Amino acids: CASSPGTRRWNEQFF.

The J gene is TRBJ2-2, the V gene TRBV10-3; 8 bases fit TRBD2. The CDR3 consists of 15 residues. The V gene end was trimmed by 7 bases and the J gene end by 1 base; junction bases not matched to a gene: 5. Germline CDR1 reads ENHRY; CDR2 reads SYGVKD. CDR3 in DNA: TGTGCCATCAATGTAGCGGGACTGAACACCGGGGAGCTGTTTTTT. This gives the protein CAINVAGLNTGELFF.

The chain has TRBV28 and TRBJ1-1; D uncertain. Trimming took off 1 base at V and 0 bases at J, with 12 bases between the two ends. Germline values: CDR1 MDHEN, CDR2 SYDVKM. This CDR3 spans 16 amino acids. CDR3 loop: CASSLFPGSMNTEAFF. CDR3 DNA: TGTGCCAGCAGTTTATTTCCAGGATCCATGAACACTGAAGCTTTCTTT.

This clone was seen once. This rearrangement joins TRBV12-3 or TRBV12-4 to TRBJ1-1; TRBD1 matches 9 bases. This CDR3 region has 13 residues. After removal of 8 bases from V and 4 bases from J, the junction contained 5 bases not matched to a gene. CDR3 sequence: CASQKDRGTEAFF. The CDR3 bases are TGTGCCAGCCAAAAGGACAGGGGCACTGAAGCTTTCTTT.

The V call is TRBV2, the J call TRBJ1-3; 7 bases map to TRBD1. With V trimmed by 4 bases and J by 0 bases, 3 bases remained unmatched. CDR3 length equals 15 residues. Germline V lookup: CDR1 SNHLY, CDR2 FYNNEI. Here the CDR3 reads CASSVGTVSGNTIYF. CDR3 nucleotide sequence: TGTGCCAGCAGTGTCGGGACAGTCTCTGGAAACACCATATATTTT.

The CDR3 region is CASSLLPGEGSYGYTF. The CDR3 DNA sequence: TGTGCCAGCAGTTTACTTCCAGGGGAGGGATCCTATGGCTACACCTTC. The rearrangement joins TRBV27 to TRBJ1-2; a weak D match, TRBD1 (6 bases). CDR1 and CDR2 from the germline V gene are MNHEY and SMNVEV (reference sequence). The CDR3 contains 16 residues. Trimming removed 2 bases from V and 4 bases from J, with 17 bases in between.